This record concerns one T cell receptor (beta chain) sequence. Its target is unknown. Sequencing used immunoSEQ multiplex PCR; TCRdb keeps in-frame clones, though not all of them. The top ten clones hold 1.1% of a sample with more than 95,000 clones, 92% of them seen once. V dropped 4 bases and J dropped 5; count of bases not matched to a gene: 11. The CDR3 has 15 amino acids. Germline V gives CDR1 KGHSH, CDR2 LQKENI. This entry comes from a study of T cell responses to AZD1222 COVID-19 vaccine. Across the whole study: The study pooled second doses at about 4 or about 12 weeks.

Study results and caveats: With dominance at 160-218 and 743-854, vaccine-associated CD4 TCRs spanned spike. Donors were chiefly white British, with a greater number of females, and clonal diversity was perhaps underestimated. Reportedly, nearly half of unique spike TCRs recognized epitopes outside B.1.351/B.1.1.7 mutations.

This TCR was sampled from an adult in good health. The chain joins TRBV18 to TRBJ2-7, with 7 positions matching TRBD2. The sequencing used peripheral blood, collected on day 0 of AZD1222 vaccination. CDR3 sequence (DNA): TGTGCCAGCTCACGCTATACGGGAGGTACCAACGAGCAGTACTTC. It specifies CASSRYTGGTNEQYF.